This entry concerns a single T cell receptor beta chain. The V gene lost 4 bases and the J gene lost 0 bases, with 12 bases spanning the gap. The CDR3 has 15 amino acids. Germline V gene lookup returns CDR1 LGHNA and CDR2 YSLEER. Profiled with immunoSEQ multiplex PCR; TCRdb holds only in-frame clones, not every one. The table has more than 550,000 clones, 80% to 90% seen once. The sample belongs to a study of shared T cell receptors in the human thymus. This sample also belongs to another study, concerning human thymus T cells. That report adds: Infants, healthy and Finnish, who were having corrective surgery for congenital heart defects served as donors. Resections were taken during corrective heart surgery, and the thymus tissue came from these. In unrelated individuals, thymic repertoires overlapped highly, according to related research.

V and J are TRBV4-3 and TRBJ1-1; the D is unclear. Specimen: thymocytes. The receptor's source is a girl under three years old with a congenital heart defect. The CDR3 reads CASSPHSYMNTEAFF. CDR3 bases: TGCGCCAGCAGCCCACACAGTTATATGAACACTGAAGCTTTCTTT.